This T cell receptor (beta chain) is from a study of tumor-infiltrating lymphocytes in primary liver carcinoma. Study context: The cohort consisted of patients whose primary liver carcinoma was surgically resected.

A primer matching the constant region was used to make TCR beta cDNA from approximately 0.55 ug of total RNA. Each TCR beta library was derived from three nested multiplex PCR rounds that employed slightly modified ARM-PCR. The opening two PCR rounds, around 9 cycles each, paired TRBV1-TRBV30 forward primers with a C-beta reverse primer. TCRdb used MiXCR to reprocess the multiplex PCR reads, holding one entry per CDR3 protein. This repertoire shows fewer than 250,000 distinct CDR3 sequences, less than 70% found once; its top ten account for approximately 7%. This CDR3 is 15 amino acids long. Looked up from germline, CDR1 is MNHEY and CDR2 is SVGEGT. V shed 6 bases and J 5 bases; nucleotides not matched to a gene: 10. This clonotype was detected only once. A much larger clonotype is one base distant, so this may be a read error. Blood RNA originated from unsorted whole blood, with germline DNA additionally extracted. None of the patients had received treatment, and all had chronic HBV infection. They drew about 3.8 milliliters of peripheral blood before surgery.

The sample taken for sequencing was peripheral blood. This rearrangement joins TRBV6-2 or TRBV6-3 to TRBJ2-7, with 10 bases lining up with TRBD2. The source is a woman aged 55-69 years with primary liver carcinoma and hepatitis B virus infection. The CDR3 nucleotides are TGTGCCAGCAGGCCCCTAGCGGGAGCAAACAACGAGCAGTACTTC. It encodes CASRPLAGANNEQYF.